The 17 T cell receptor beta chains below come from one sample, sequenced in a study of T cells after yellow fever vaccination. TCRdb used MiXCR to reprocess the 5' RACE reads, holding one entry per CDR3 protein. The sample consists of around 140,000 distinct CDR3 sequences, 7.7% of them appearing once. The sample consisted of CD4+ T cells sorted from PBMCs, taken 5 days after the yellow fever booster vaccination. These receptors were taken from a young man who received the YFV17D yellow fever vaccine.

This clonotype was recorded many times. V gene TRBV15 combines with J gene TRBJ2-2, with a possible D match to TRBD2 (5 bases). This CDR3 is 15 amino acids long. The V end lost 5 bases, the J end lost 4 bases, and 14 bases lay between the germline ends. Germline V gives CDR1 LNHNV, CDR2 YYDKDF (reference sequence). Here the CDR3 DNA reads TGTGCCACCAGCGGGGAAAGGGCGGGCACCGGGGAGCTGTTTTTT. It translates to CATSGERAGTGELFF.

Many counts were recorded for this clonotype. The chain carries TRBV5-1 and TRBJ1-1, with 7 bases identical to TRBD1. Per germline, CDR1 SGHRS and CDR2 YFSETQ. The CDR3 is made up of 14 amino acids. The V and J ends lost 2 bases and 3 bases, in that order; junction bases with no gene match: 4. This chain's CDR3 is CASSFSGQDTEAFF. In DNA, the CDR3 is TGCGCCAGCAGCTTTTCAGGACAGGACACTGAAGCTTTCTTT.

This clonotype was detected many times. The chain links TRBV4-1 to TRBJ2-2, with TRBD2 as a possible D gene (6 bases). In germline, CDR1 is MGHRA, CDR2 YSYEKL. This CDR3 has 16 residues. V was cut by 2 bases and J by 0 bases, with 10 bases left in between. CDR3 in amino acids: CASSQRGFANTGELFF. As DNA, the CDR3 is TGCGCCAGCAGCCAACGGGGGTTCGCGAACACCGGGGAGCTGTTTTTT.

This clonotype was seen at least ten times. The rearrangement links TRBV11-1 to TRBJ2-3; 8 nucleotides line up with TRBD2. Looked up from germline, CDR1 is SGHAT and CDR2 is FQDESV (reference sequence). Trimming cost V 4 bases and J 4 bases; bases outside gene matches: 7. The CDR3 length is 15 residues. CDR3 region: CASSSGLGRADTQYF. The DNA for the CDR3 is TGTGCCAGCAGCTCGGGACTAGGCAGAGCAGATACGCAGTATTTT.

Comment on this clonotype: The junction shows a germline mismatch at one end, possibly a read error. This sequence joins TRBV12-3 or TRBV12-4 and TRBJ2-4; 7 positions agree with TRBD1. The CDR3 has 18 amino acids. The CDR3 spells CACSLWPDRAGAKNIQYF. For the CDR3, the DNA is TGTGCCTGCAGTTTATGGCCCGACAGGGCGGGAGCCAAAAACATTCAGTACTTC.

The sample holds many counts of this clonotype. The gene calls are TRBV20-1 and TRBJ2-1; TRBD2 is a possible D gene (5 bases). V lost 7 bases, J lost 5 bases, and 12 bases lay in between. Per germline, CDR1 DFQATT and CDR2 SNEGSKA (reference sequence). This CDR3 is 12 amino acids long. CDR3 nucleotide sequence: TGCAGTGGGTCACTAGGGAACAATGAGCAGTTCTTC. Protein sequence: CSGSLGNNEQFF.

This clonotype has a count of ten or more. The chain couples TRBV7-2 to TRBJ2-7, with D uncertain. V lost 5 bases and J 5 bases, leaving 13 bases between the germline ends. This CDR3 is built from 13 residues. The V gene's germline CDR1 is SGHTA and CDR2 FQGNSA. CDR3 residues: CASSPSDLHEQYF. The CDR3, as DNA: TGTGCCAGCAGCCCGAGTGACCTTCACGAGCAGTACTTC.

Ten or more counts support this clonotype. This chain joins TRBV18 and TRBJ2-1; D gene ambiguous. V was pared by 3 bases and J by 3 bases, with 18 bases between. The CDR3 contains 17 residues. CDR1 and CDR2 from the germline V gene are KGHSH and LQKENI. This chain's CDR3 is CASSPGEQPRDYNEQFF. As DNA, the CDR3 is TGTGCCAGCTCACCTGGGGAACAGCCTAGGGACTACAATGAGCAGTTCTTC.

The chain has TRBV27 and TRBJ2-1; D gene uncertain. CDR1 is MNHEY, CDR2 SMNVEV, per germline (reference sequence). The CDR3 is made up of 14 amino acids. V was trimmed by 5 bases and J by 0 bases, leaving 8 bases between them. The CDR3 region is CASSPRASYNEQFF. The CDR3 DNA reads as TGTGCCAGCAGTCCCCGGGCCTCCTACAATGAGCAGTTCTTC.

This clonotype was seen many times. The chain couples TRBV29-1 to TRBJ2-6; weak D call: TRBD1 (6 bases). Trimming removed 7 bases from V and 0 bases from J, with 13 bases in between. The CDR3 totals 15 residues. Per the germline V gene, CDR1 is SQVTM and CDR2 is ANQGSEA. Here the CDR3 DNA reads TGCAGCGCTGGGGGCTCCCTCTCTGGGGCCAACGTCCTGACTTTC. Its translation: CSAGGSLSGANVLTF.

The rearrangement links TRBV3-1 to TRBJ2-1; perhaps D is TRBD1 or TRBD2 (5 bases each). The CDR3 is made up of 16 amino acids. Looked up from germline, CDR1 is LGHDT and CDR2 is YNNKEL (reference sequence). Trimming removed 0 bases from V and 0 bases from J, with 9 bases in between. The CDR3 loop is CASSQDRGLSYNEQFF. The DNA of the CDR3 is TGTGCCAGCAGCCAAGATCGGGGCCTCTCCTACAATGAGCAGTTCTTC.

Of note for this clonotype: Since a much larger clone is just one base distant, this may be a read error. This chain joins TRBV9 and TRBJ2-3; D may be TRBD1 (6 bases). V lost 4 bases and J lost 4, with 13 bases in between. This CDR3 region has 14 residues. Germline CDR1 reads SGDLS; CDR2 reads YYNGEE. The CDR3 coding sequence is TGTGCCAGCAGCTCTACAGGGTGGGCAGATACGCAGTATTTT. Its translation: CASSSTGWADTQYF.

This clonotype appeared many times. V is TRBV5-1 and J is TRBJ2-2, with D possibly matching TRBD1 (6 bases). This CDR3 contains 15 residues. The V gene's germline CDR1 is SGHRS and CDR2 YFSETQ. V was clipped by 1 base and J by 2 bases, with 9 bases between them. The CDR3 DNA reads as TGCGCCAGCAGCTTGTGGGGGCCAAACACCGGGGAGCTGTTTTTT. Translating gives CASSLWGPNTGELFF.

This clonotype was picked up many times. J is TRBJ1-6 and V is TRBV7-2; D gene uncertain. Between the trimmed V and J ends, which lost 5 bases and 9 bases, there was a span of 8 bases. The V gene's germline CDR1 is SGHTA and CDR2 FQGNSA. This CDR3 comprises 12 residues. As DNA, the CDR3 is TGTGCCAGCAGCCTAACCGGTTCACCCCTCCACTTT. Residues: CASSLTGSPLHF.

This clonotype was observed many times. The genes are TRBV10-3 and TRBJ2-1; a weak D match, TRBD2 (6 bases). Germline CDR1 is ENHRY and CDR2 is SYGVKD. This CDR3 region has 17 residues. The V end was cut by 0 bases, the J end by 6 bases, with 18 bases between. CDR3 residues: CAISESGGWDRGNEQFF. The DNA for the CDR3 is TGTGCCATCAGTGAGTCGGGAGGCTGGGATCGAGGCAATGAGCAGTTCTTC.

This sequence joins TRBV24-1 and TRBJ2-5, with D perhaps matching TRBD2 (7 bases). Per germline, CDR1 KGHDR and CDR2 SFDVKD. The CDR3 spans 16 residues. Trimming removed 4 bases at V and 4 bases at J, with 18 bases between. CDR3 nucleotide sequence: TGTGCCACCAGTGACCAGGGCAGGGGCGGGGGAGAGACCCAGTACTTC. Translation: CATSDQGRGGGETQYF.

This clonotype was picked up many times. The V and J genes are TRBV20-1 and TRBJ2-2; TRBD2 agrees at 10 bases. CDR1 is DFQATT and CDR2 is SNEGSKA in the germline V gene (reference sequence). The CDR3 is 14 amino acids. The V segment lost 6 bases and the J segment 2 bases; nucleotides outside the gene matches: 3. The CDR3 coding sequence is TGCAGTGCACGGACTAGCGGAAACACCGGGGAGCTGTTTTTT. This sequence encodes CSARTSGNTGELFF.